A selection of T cell receptor beta chains follows, all from one sample in a study of radiation and T cells in renal cell carcinoma. Profiled with immunoSEQ multiplex PCR; TCRdb holds only in-frame clones, not every one. The table has 100,000 to 150,000 clones, more than 70% seen once. The sample in question was blood, obtained from a patient whose treatment included radiotherapy and nephrectomy. Receptors were obtained from a woman aged 70-85 years with renal cell carcinoma. CDR3s include the opening cysteine and the closing phenylalanine or tryptophan. Fields, in order: CDR3 length, D gene, clone size, J gene, V gene, CDR3 protein, CDR3 DNA. D genes are given only for firm matches. Clone sizes are given selectively: once, few, many, or a class where the clone is expanded.

>15|.|.|TRBJ1-2|TRBV21-1
CASSKVGKGRNGYTF
TGTGCCAGCAGCAAGGTCGGCAAGGGGCGGAATGGCTACACCTTC
>15|TRBD2|.|TRBJ2-3|TRBV19
CASTPRAGVSDTQYF
TGTGCCAGTACCCCACGGGCGGGGGTCTCTGATACGCAGTATTTT
>14|.|.|TRBJ2-5|TRBV1
CTSSLVISRETQYF
TGCACCAGCAGCCTGGTCATTAGTAGGGAGACCCAGTACTTC
>16|TRBD1|.|TRBJ2-4|TRBV5-6
CASSSTGGEGKNIQYF
TGTGCCAGCAGCTCGACAGGGGGCGAAGGCAAAAACATTCAGTACTTC
>14|.|.|TRBJ2-4|TRBV19
CASSVGLTKNIQYF
TGTGCCAGTAGTGTAGGGTTGACCAAAAACATTCAGTACTTC
>13|.|.|TRBJ1-2|TRBV11-2
CASSLAQTYGYTF
TGTGCCAGCAGCTTAGCACAGACATATGGCTACACCTTC
>15|.|.|TRBJ1-5|TRBV11-2
CASSGLQGNNQPQHF
TGTGCCAGCAGCGGCCTACAGGGAAACAATCAGCCCCAGCATTTT
>17|.|.|TRBJ2-6|TRBV7-2
CASSLGGYGSGANVLTF
TGTGCCAGCAGCTTAGGAGGGTATGGCTCTGGGGCCAACGTCCTGACTTTC
>12|.|.|TRBJ2-7|TRBV29-1
CSVGGGGYEQYF
TGCAGCGTTGGGGGTGGTGGCTACGAGCAGTACTTC
>13|.|.|TRBJ2-7|TRBV11-3
CASSSRGAYEQYF
TGTGCCAGCAGCTCAAGAGGAGCCTACGAGCAGTACTTC
>13|.|.|TRBJ2-5|TRBV27
CASSYRYQETQYF
TGTGCCAGCAGTTACAGGTACCAAGAGACCCAGTACTTC
>15|.|.|TRBJ2-1|TRBV7-2
CASSYGRGSYNEQFF
TGTGCCAGCAGCTATGGACGGGGCTCCTACAATGAGCAGTTCTTC
>16|.|.|TRBJ1-1|TRBV6-1
CASSEESPRGGTEAFF
TGTGCCAGCAGTGAAGAATCTCCGAGGGGCGGCACTGAAGCTTTCTTT
>16|.|.|TRBJ2-6|TRBV14
CASSRDAGVGANVLTF
TGTGCCAGCAGCAGAGACGCAGGGGTCGGGGCCAACGTCCTGACTTTC
>11|.|.|TRBJ2-5|TRBV6-5
CASSYMGTQYF
TGTGCCAGCAGTTACATGGGCACCCAGTACTTC
>16|.|.|TRBJ1-3|TRBV5-1
CASSLAAGAKGNTIYF
TGCGCCAGCAGCTTGGCGGCGGGGGCGAAAGGAAACACCATATATTTT
>15|.|.|TRBJ2-7|TRBV5-4
CASSATGTATYEQYF
TGTGCCAGCAGCGCGACCGGGACGGCGACCTACGAGCAGTACTTC
>14|.|.|TRBJ2-3|TRBV7-7
CASSRGGASDTQYF
TGTGCTAGCAGCCGAGGGGGGGCCTCAGATACGCAGTATTTT
>17|TRBD1|.|TRBJ1-4|TRBV2
CASRPGTGGFLREKLFF
TGTGCCAGCAGGCCCGGGACAGGGGGTTTTCTAAGAGAAAAACTGTTTTTT
>14|.|.|TRBJ2-6|TRBV5-1
CASRGGSGANVLTF
TGCGCCAGCAGAGGGGGATCTGGGGCCAACGTCCTGACTTTC
>16|.|.|TRBJ1-2|TRBV4-3
CASSQGREGGNYGYTF
TGCGCCAGCAGCCAAGGACGAGAGGGCGGAAACTATGGCTACACCTTC
>14|.|once|TRBJ1-2|TRBV7-3
CASSLDAANYGYTF
TGTGCCAGCAGCCTAGATGCGGCTAACTATGGCTACACCTTC
>13|.|few|TRBJ1-1|TRBV7-9
CASSLDDVTEAFF
TGTGCCAGCAGCTTAGATGACGTCACTGAAGCTTTCTTT
>14|.|.|TRBJ2-7|TRBV6-5
CASSFGQGRNEQYF
TGTGCCAGCAGTTTTGGCCAGGGACGGAACGAGCAGTACTTC
>15|.|.|TRBJ2-6|TRBV13
CASTLRGSGANVLTF
TGTGCCAGCACCCTCCGGGGGTCTGGGGCCAACGTCCTGACTTTC
>17|.|.|TRBJ2-1|TRBV12-1
CASSFAGALAGANEQFF
TGTGCCAGCAGCTTTGCGGGTGCGCTAGCGGGGGCCAATGAGCAGTTCTTC
>13|TRBD1|.|TRBJ2-7|TRBV28
CASSSLQGTEQYF
TGTGCCAGCAGTTCCCTACAGGGGACCGAGCAGTACTTC
>13|.|.|TRBJ2-5|TRBV7-8
CASSPISKETQYF
TGTGCCAGCAGCCCCATTAGCAAAGAGACCCAGTACTTC
>14|.|once|TRBJ2-7|TRBV14
CASSQIVGVGEQYF
TGTGCCAGCAGCCAAATAGTAGGAGTCGGCGAGCAGTACTTC
>17|TRBD2|.|TRBJ2-3|TRBV9
CASSAALSGGLTDTQYF
TGTGCCAGCAGCGCCGCCCTTAGCGGGGGGCTCACAGATACGCAGTATTTT
>13|.|few|TRBJ1-1|TRBV7-9
CASSQLPGARAFF
TGTGCCAGCAGTCAACTTCCCGGGGCCCGAGCTTTCTTT
>15|TRBD1|.|TRBJ1-2|TRBV19
CASSIGDRESYGYTF
TGTGCCAGTAGTATAGGGGACAGAGAGTCCTATGGCTACACCTTC
>12|.|.|TRBJ2-3|TRBV5-1
CASSLDTDTQYF
TGCGCCAGCAGCTTAGACACAGATACGCAGTATTTT
>14|.|.|TRBJ2-5|TRBV4-2
CASSQVWSQETQYF
TGTGCCAGCAGCCAAGTTTGGTCCCAAGAGACCCAGTACTTC
>15|.|.|TRBJ1-1|TRBV6-6
CASSYSKVVADQAFF
TGTGCCAGCAGTTACTCGAAAGTCGTTGCAGACCAAGCTTTCTTT
>15|TRBD2|.|TRBJ2-1|TRBV19
CASTLGAGVYNEQFF
TGTGCCAGTACCCTTGGGGCGGGGGTATACAATGAGCAGTTCTTC
>13|.|.|TRBJ2-7|TRBV4-3
CASSRWRGYEQYF
TGCGCCAGCAGCCGGTGGAGGGGATACGAGCAGTACTTC
>13|.|.|TRBJ1-2|TRBV7-9
CASATQAIYGYTF
TGTGCCAGCGCTACACAGGCTATCTATGGCTACACCTTC
>16|.|.|TRBJ2-1|TRBV5-1
CASSLAVGVRGNEQFF
TGCGCCAGCAGCTTGGCCGTGGGGGTCAGGGGCAATGAGCAGTTCTTC
>11|.|few|TRBJ2-7|TRBV28
CASSLLYEQYF
TGTGCCAGCAGTTTACTCTACGAGCAGTACTTC
>16|TRBD1|.|TRBJ1-2|TRBV5-1
CASSLVPGQGNYGYTF
TGCGCCAGCAGCTTGGTTCCGGGACAGGGGAACTATGGCTACACCTTC
>15|.|.|TRBJ2-5|TRBV7-2
CASSLGEQPRETQYF
TGTGCCAGCAGCTTAGGGGAGCAGCCCCGAGAGACCCAGTACTTC
>15|TRBD2|.|TRBJ2-5|TRBV5-1
CASSLGLAGVETQYF
TGCGCCAGCAGCTTGGGACTAGCGGGGGTTGAGACCCAGTACTTC
>14|.|few|TRBJ1-5|TRBV2
CASSEARGYQPQHF
TGTGCCAGCAGTGAAGCGCGAGGATATCAGCCCCAGCATTTT
>12|.|.|TRBJ2-7|TRBV11-1
CASSPTGREQYF
TGTGCCAGCAGCCCGACAGGTCGCGAGCAGTACTTC
>12|TRBD2|.|TRBJ2-3|TRBV7-2
CASSRSGDTQYF
TGTGCCAGCAGCCGTAGCGGGGACACGCAGTATTTT
>14|.|few|TRBJ1-2|TRBV19
CASSVPHALGGYTF
TGTGCCAGTAGTGTACCACATGCCTTAGGTGGCTACACCTTC
>16|.|.|TRBJ1-1|TRBV27
CASGVIGGRWWTEAFF
TGTGCCAGCGGGGTAATCGGGGGGCGGTGGTGGACTGAAGCTTTCTTT
>13|.|.|TRBJ2-6|TRBV2
CASRGSGANVLTF
TGTGCCAGCAGGGGCTCTGGGGCCAACGTCCTGACTTTC
>14|TRBD2|.|TRBJ2-7|TRBV5-5
CASSFRGGLYEQYF
TGTGCCAGCAGCTTTCGCGGGGGGCTGTACGAGCAGTACTTC
>13|.|.|TRBJ2-1|TRBV7-9
CASSLETSYEQFF
TGTGCCAGCAGCTTAGAAACTAGTTATGAGCAGTTCTTC